The rows below give T cell receptor beta chains drawn from one sample of a study of T cell repertoires in cytomegalovirus infection. TCRdb itself ran the reads through MiXCR, one entry per CDR3 protein. This sample has roughly 990,000 distinct CDR3 sequences, with about 33% found just once. Which antigens these TCRs recognize remains unknown. The specimen was cultured CD8+ T cells from PBMCs, collected from culture after CMV antigen stimulation. The source of these receptors is a human donor in good health (CMV status not recorded). Some clones in this sample may be carry-over from other donors' samples. Each CDR3 is given with its conserved first and last residue. The order of the fields is clone size, J gene, CDR3 length, D gene, V gene, CDR3 DNA, CDR3 protein. The D gene is left open where the match is weak. For some rows the clone size is stated as once, few or many, or as a class when expanded; others skip it.

size: .
J: TRBJ1-1
length: 12
D: .
V: TRBV27
DNA: TGTGCCAGCAGTGCCACGGGGACGGAAGCTTTCTTT
CDR3: CASSATGTEAFF

size: many
J: TRBJ1-2
length: 16
D: .
V: TRBV4-2
DNA: TGTGCCAGCAGCCAAGTGAATGACGGACTCCTCTGGGGCTACACCTTC
CDR3: CASSQVNDGLLWGYTF

size: few
J: TRBJ2-2
length: 16
D: TRBD2
V: TRBV6-4
DNA: TGTGCCAGCCCAGCGGGGGGAAGGTTGAACACCGGGGAGCTGTTTTTT
CDR3: CASPAGGRLNTGELFF

size: .
J: TRBJ2-7
length: 14
D: TRBD1
V: TRBV27
DNA: TGTGCCAGCAGTTTATCCCGGACAGGGTTTCAGCAGTACTTC
CDR3: CASSLSRTGFQQYF

size: few
J: TRBJ1-1
length: 13
D: .
V: TRBV19
DNA: TGTGCCAGCAGTATAACAAAGAACACTGAAGCTTTCTTT
CDR3: CASSITKNTEAFF

size: few
J: TRBJ1-2
length: 15
D: TRBD1
V: TRBV27
DNA: TGTGCCAGCAGTTCCGGACAGGGGGTGCCCTATGGCTACACCTTC
CDR3: CASSSGQGVPYGYTF

size: few
J: TRBJ2-4
length: 18
D: .
V: TRBV4-2
DNA: TGTGCCAGCAGCCAAGTTTCGGACAGAACCCCAAAAAATAACATTCAGTACTTC
CDR3: CASSQVSDRTPKNNIQYF

size: few
J: TRBJ2-3
length: 15
D: .
V: TRBV5-6
DNA: TGTGCCAGCAGCCCCGGGATCGCGGGGACAGATACGCAGTATTTT
CDR3: CASSPGIAGTDTQYF

size: few
J: TRBJ2-1
length: 16
D: .
V: TRBV12-3/TRBV12-4
DNA: TGTGCCAGCAGTTTAGGTACCATATGGTCCTACAATGAGCAGTTCTTC
CDR3: CASSLGTIWSYNEQFF

size: .
J: TRBJ2-2
length: 18
D: .
V: TRBV11-3
DNA: TGTGCCAGCAGCTTAGTCAGCCTCAGGGGTAGGGGCACCGGGGAGCTGTTTTTT
CDR3: CASSLVSLRGRGTGELFF

size: .
J: TRBJ1-4
length: 12
D: .
V: TRBV19
DNA: TGTGCCAGTAGTACCCGCGGAAGGAAACTGTTTTTT
CDR3: CASSTRGRKLFF

size: .
J: TRBJ2-1
length: 13
D: .
V: TRBV6-2/TRBV6-3
DNA: TGTGCCAGCAGTTACTTCCGGGACAATGAGCAGTTCTTC
CDR3: CASSYFRDNEQFF

size: few
J: TRBJ1-2
length: 16
D: TRBD1
V: TRBV14
DNA: TGTGCCAGCAGCCAAGCCGGCTCGGGACAGGGGGGTGGCTACACCTTC
CDR3: CASSQAGSGQGGGYTF

size: few
J: TRBJ2-5
length: 16
D: TRBD1
V: TRBV4-1
DNA: TGCGCCAGCAGCCAATTCGGACAGGGTGATTCAGAGACCCAGTACTTC
CDR3: CASSQFGQGDSETQYF

size: few
J: TRBJ2-7
length: 13
D: .
V: TRBV4-1
DNA: TGCGCCAGCAGCCAAACCGGACCCTACGAGCAGTACTTC
CDR3: CASSQTGPYEQYF

size: few
J: TRBJ2-7
length: 16
D: TRBD2
V: TRBV6-1
DNA: TGTGCCAGCAGTGCCCCGCCTAGCGGGGGGGCCTACGAGCAGTACTTC
CDR3: CASSAPPSGGAYEQYF